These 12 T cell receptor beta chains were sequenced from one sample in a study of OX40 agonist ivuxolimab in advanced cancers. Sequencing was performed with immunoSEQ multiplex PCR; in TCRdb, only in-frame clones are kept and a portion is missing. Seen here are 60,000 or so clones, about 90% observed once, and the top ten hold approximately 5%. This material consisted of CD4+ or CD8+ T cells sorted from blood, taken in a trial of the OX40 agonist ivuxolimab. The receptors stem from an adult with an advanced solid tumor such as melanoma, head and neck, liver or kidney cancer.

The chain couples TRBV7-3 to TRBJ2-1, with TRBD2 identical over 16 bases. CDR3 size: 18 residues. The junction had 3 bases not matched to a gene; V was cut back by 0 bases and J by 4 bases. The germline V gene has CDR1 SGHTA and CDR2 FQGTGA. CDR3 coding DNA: TGTGCCAGCAGCTTAACGGGACTAGCGGGAGGGGGGTACAATGAGCAGTTCTTC. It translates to CASSLTGLAGGGYNEQFF.

For the CDR3, the DNA is TGTGCCAGCATCCGGGGCAATGCCGGGACGGGCCGTGAAAAACTGTTTTTT. Translated: CASIRGNAGTGREKLFF. The genes are TRBV6-4 and TRBJ1-4, with D possibly TRBD1 on 5 matching bases. V shed 7 bases and J shed 7 bases, with 25 bases lying between them. The CDR3 loop spans 17 amino acids. Looked up from germline, CDR1 is MRHNA and CDR2 is SNTAGT.

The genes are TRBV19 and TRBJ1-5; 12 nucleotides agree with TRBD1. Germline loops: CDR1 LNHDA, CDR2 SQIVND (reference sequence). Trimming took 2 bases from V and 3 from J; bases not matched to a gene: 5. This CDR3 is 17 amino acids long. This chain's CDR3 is CASSITGTGGLNQPQHF. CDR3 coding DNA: TGTGCCAGTAGTATAACCGGGACAGGGGGCCTCAATCAGCCCCAGCATTTT.

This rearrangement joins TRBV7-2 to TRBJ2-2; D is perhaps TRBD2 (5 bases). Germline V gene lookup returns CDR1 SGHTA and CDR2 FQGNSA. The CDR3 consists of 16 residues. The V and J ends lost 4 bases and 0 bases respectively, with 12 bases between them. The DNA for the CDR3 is TGTGCCAGCAGCTCCAGGAGCGGTGCGAACACCGGGGAGCTGTTTTTT. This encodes CASSSRSGANTGELFF.

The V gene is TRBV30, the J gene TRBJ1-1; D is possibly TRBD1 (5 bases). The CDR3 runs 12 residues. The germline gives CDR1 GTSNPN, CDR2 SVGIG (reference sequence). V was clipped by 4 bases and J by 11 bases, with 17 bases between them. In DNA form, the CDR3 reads TGTGCCTGGACCCGGGACGCCTTCCGGGCTTTCTTT. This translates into CAWTRDAFRAFF. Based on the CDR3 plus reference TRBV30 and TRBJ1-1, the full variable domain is SQTIHQWPATLVQPVGSPLSLECTVEGTSNPNLYWYRQAAGRGLQLLFYSVGIGQISSEVPQNLSASRPQDRQFILSSKKLLLSDSGFYLCAWTRDAFRAFFGQGTRLTVV.

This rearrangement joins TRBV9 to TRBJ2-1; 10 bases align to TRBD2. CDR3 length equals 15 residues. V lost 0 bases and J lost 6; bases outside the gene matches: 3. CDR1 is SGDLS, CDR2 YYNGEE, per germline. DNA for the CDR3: TGTGCCAGCAGCGTAGGGACTAGCGGACCCAATGAGCAGTTCTTC. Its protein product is CASSVGTSGPNEQFF.

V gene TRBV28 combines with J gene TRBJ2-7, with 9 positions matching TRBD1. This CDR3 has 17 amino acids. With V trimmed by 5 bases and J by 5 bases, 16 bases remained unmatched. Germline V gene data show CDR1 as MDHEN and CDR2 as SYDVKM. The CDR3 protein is CASSAPQPGQGKDEQYF. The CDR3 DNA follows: TGTGCCAGCAGTGCACCCCAACCGGGACAGGGAAAGGACGAGCAGTACTTC.

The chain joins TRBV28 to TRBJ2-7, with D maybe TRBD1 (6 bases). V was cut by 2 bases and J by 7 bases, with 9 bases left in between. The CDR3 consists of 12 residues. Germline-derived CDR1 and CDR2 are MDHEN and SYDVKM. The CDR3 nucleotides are TGTGCCAGCAGTTTACTCCAGGGGGAGCAGTACTTC. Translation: CASSLLQGEQYF. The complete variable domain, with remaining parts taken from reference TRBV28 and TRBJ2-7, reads DVKVTQSSRYLVKRTGEKVFLECVQDMDHENMFWYRQDPGLGLRLIYFSYDVKMKEKGDIPEGYSVSREKKERFSLILESASTNQTSMYLCASSLLQGEQYFGPGTRLTVT.

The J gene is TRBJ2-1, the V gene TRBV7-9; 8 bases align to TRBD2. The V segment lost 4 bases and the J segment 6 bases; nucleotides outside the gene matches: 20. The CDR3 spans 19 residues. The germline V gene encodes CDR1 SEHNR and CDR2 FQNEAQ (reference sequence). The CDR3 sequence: CASSSPLFSLGRAVNEQFF. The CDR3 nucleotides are TGTGCCAGCAGCTCTCCCCTTTTTAGTCTCGGGAGGGCCGTCAATGAGCAGTTCTTC.

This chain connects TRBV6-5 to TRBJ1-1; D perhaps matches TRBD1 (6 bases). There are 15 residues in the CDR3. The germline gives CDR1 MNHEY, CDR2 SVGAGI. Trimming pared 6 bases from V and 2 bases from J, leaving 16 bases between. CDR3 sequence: CASRTWGGTNTEAFF. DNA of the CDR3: TGTGCCAGCAGGACGTGGGGGGGGACAAACACTGAAGCTTTCTTT.

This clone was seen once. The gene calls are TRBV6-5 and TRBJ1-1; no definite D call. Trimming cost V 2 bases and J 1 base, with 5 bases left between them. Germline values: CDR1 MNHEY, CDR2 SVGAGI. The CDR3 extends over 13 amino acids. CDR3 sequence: CASSYTENTEAFF. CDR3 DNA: TGTGCCAGCAGTTACACGGAGAACACTGAAGCTTTCTTT.

CDR3 region: CAWSGSLAGGQETQYF. DNA of the CDR3: TGTGCCTGGAGTGGGAGTCTAGCGGGAGGCCAAGAGACCCAGTACTTC. V and J are TRBV30 and TRBJ2-5; 11 bases map to TRBD2. Germline V gene sequence: CDR1 GTSNPN, CDR2 SVGIG (reference sequence). Trimming removed 1 base from V and 1 base from J; junction bases left unmatched: 5. This CDR3 has 16 residues. The whole variable domain, filled in from reference TRBV30 and TRBJ2-5, reads SQTIHQWPATLVQPVGSPLSLECTVEGTSNPNLYWYRQAAGRGLQLLFYSVGIGQISSEVPQNLSASRPQDRQFILSSKKLLLSDSGFYLCAWSGSLAGGQETQYFGPGTRLLVL.